This is a list of T cell receptor beta chains from one sample in a study of cytomegalovirus exposure and HLA in healthy donors. Here immunoSEQ multiplex PCR was the method, and the copy in TCRdb shows in-frame clones only, minus some. The repertoire includes some 140,000 clones, 80% of them detected once, and roughly 13% sits in the top ten. The material sequenced was PBMCs. The receptors derive from a young man in good health and CMV-seropositive. Both conserved end residues are trimmed from each CDR3. Each record gives: V gene, D gene, J gene, CDR3 protein. A D gene is named only where the DNA matches it firmly.

V: TRBV10-3
D: TRBD2
J: TRBJ2-3
CDR3: AIKRLAGLADTQY

V: TRBV5-4
D: TRBD2
J: TRBJ2-5
CDR3: ASSLGTSEETQY

V: TRBV19
D: TRBD1
J: TRBJ2-7
CDR3: ASGTGELGYEQY

V: TRBV29-1
D: TRBD1
J: TRBJ2-3
CDR3: SVVPGQLSTDTQY

V: TRBV7-8
D: NA
J: TRBJ2-7
CDR3: ASSPAAAGHPYEQY

V: TRBV5-4
D: TRBD2
J: TRBJ2-3
CDR3: ASSDGTSGFSTDTQY

V: TRBV9
D: TRBD1
J: TRBJ1-1
CDR3: ASSADRDTEAF

V: TRBV4-1
D: NA
J: TRBJ2-1
CDR3: ASSQRNNEQF

V: TRBV7-9
D: TRBD1
J: TRBJ1-5
CDR3: ASSTGTGSQPQH

V: TRBV6-5
D: NA
J: TRBJ1-4
CDR3: ASRRQKNEKLF

V: TRBV9
D: TRBD1
J: TRBJ2-1
CDR3: ASSVSRGQGVNNEQF

V: TRBV6-5
D: NA
J: TRBJ2-5
CDR3: AIGRQETQY

V: TRBV27
D: TRBD2
J: TRBJ2-7
CDR3: ASSSPPGTSYEQY

V: TRBV7-3
D: NA
J: TRBJ2-1
CDR3: ASSFTGNNNEQF

V: TRBV28
D: NA
J: TRBJ2-7
CDR3: AGARRGGSYEQY

V: TRBV5-6
D: NA
J: TRBJ2-5
CDR3: ASSLAAGETQY

V: TRBV5-1
D: NA
J: TRBJ2-1
CDR3: ASSFGSLNYNEQF

V: TRBV25-1
D: TRBD1
J: TRBJ1-1
CDR3: ASSDISGTGGFTTEAF

V: TRBV6-1
D: NA
J: TRBJ1-1
CDR3: ASSEGQNTEAF

V: TRBV28
D: NA
J: TRBJ1-4
CDR3: ASSLQQDWANEKLF

V: TRBV28
D: NA
J: TRBJ1-3
CDR3: ASRRQSGNTIY

V: TRBV6-5
D: TRBD2
J: TRBJ2-1
CDR3: ASSYGAGEVYNEQF

V: TRBV4-2
D: NA
J: TRBJ1-2
CDR3: ASSQELQENYGYT

V: TRBV14
D: TRBD1
J: TRBJ2-2
CDR3: ASSDRGFDTGELF

V: TRBV30
D: NA
J: TRBJ1-2
CDR3: AWRRRGAGGSYGYT

V: TRBV28
D: TRBD1
J: TRBJ2-5
CDR3: ASSPGQGRFIKTQY

V: TRBV6-1
D: TRBD2
J: TRBJ2-7
CDR3: ATTTGLAGAYEQY

V: TRBV4-2
D: NA
J: TRBJ2-5
CDR3: ASSQATIRYQETQY

V: TRBV20-1
D: NA
J: TRBJ2-7
CDR3: SASGQGQY

V: TRBV6-4
D: NA
J: TRBJ2-7
CDR3: ASSLEPGYEQY

V: TRBV19
D: NA
J: TRBJ2-7
CDR3: ASSNGRGYEQY

V: TRBV27
D: TRBD2
J: TRBJ2-1
CDR3: ASSDPGLAGKDEQF

V: TRBV11-2
D: TRBD1
J: TRBJ2-1
CDR3: ASSLKTGDNEQF

V: TRBV21-1
D: NA
J: TRBJ2-5
CDR3: ASRTSQETQY

V: TRBV14
D: NA
J: TRBJ2-2
CDR3: ASSQGGSGTGELF

V: TRBV5-6
D: NA
J: TRBJ2-7
CDR3: ASSLWSRVARSYEQY

V: TRBV19
D: NA
J: TRBJ1-2
CDR3: ASTVGQSFYGYT